This TCR beta chain is drawn from a study of blood T cell repertoires in COVID-19. This clone was recorded once. Trimming removed 6 bases from V and 7 bases from J, with 10 bases in between. This CDR3 contains 12 residues. TCRdb keeps only in-frame clones here, not all; method: immunoSEQ multiplex PCR. Of some 160,000 clones in the sample, 85% to 90% are singletons; the top ten hold under 3%. The clonotype originates from a woman older than 75 with COVID-19, enrolled during active disease. The chain is built from TRBV12-3 or TRBV12-4 and TRBJ2-1, with D uncertain. The specimen was peripheral blood. The CDR3 loop is CASRISLNEQFF. CDR3 nucleotide sequence: TGTGCCAGCAGGATTAGTTTAAATGAGCAGTTCTTC.